One sample yielded the 32 T cell receptor beta chains listed below, sequenced in a study of OX40 agonist ivuxolimab in advanced cancers. The protocol was immunoSEQ multiplex PCR, while the TCRdb copy is restricted to in-frame clones and leaves out a portion. In the table there are around 24,000 clones, 85% of which are singletons. Specimen: CD4+ or CD8+ T cells sorted from blood, collected in a trial of the OX40 agonist ivuxolimab. These TCRs come from an adult with an advanced solid tumor such as melanoma, head and neck, liver or kidney cancer.

The genes are TRBV7-6 and TRBJ2-5; 8 nucleotides line up with TRBD2. This CDR3 has 16 amino acids. The germline gives CDR1 SGHVS, CDR2 FNYEAQ. V shed 5 bases, J shed 5 bases, and the junction held 13 bases outside the gene matches. CDR3 DNA sequence: TGTGCCAGCAGCGCCGCCTCGGGGGGGGTAGGGGAGACCCAGTACTTC. Amino acid sequence: CASSAASGGVGETQYF.

The J gene is TRBJ1-1, the V gene TRBV6-1; D is unclear. This CDR3 contains 13 residues. V dropped 9 bases and J dropped 4 bases, with 15 bases sitting between them. CDR1 is MNHNS, CDR2 SASEGT, per germline. CDR3: CASRRVLGTEAFF. The CDR3 region has the DNA TGTGCCAGTCGTAGAGTCTTGGGCACTGAAGCTTTCTTT.

This chain links TRBV2 with TRBJ2-5; 12 bases agree with TRBD2. J lost 2 bases, V lost 5 bases, and 6 bases had no gene match. Germline CDR1 SNHLY, CDR2 FYNNEI. The CDR3 is 16 residues long. DNA of the CDR3: TGTGCCAGCAGTACTCTAGCGGGGGGGACACAAGAGACCCAGTACTTC. It specifies CASSTLAGGTQETQYF. Using reference TRBV2 and TRBJ2-5 for the parts outside the CDR3, the full variable domain is EPEVTQTPSHQVTQMGQEVILRCVPISNHLYFYWYRQILGQKVEFLVSFYNNEISEKSEIFDDQFSVERPDGSNFTLKIRSTKLEDSAMYFCASSTLAGGTQETQYFGPGTRLLVL.

The chain carries TRBV4-1 and TRBJ2-2; D remains unclear. Trimming removed 4 bases from V and 1 base from J, with 7 bases in between. Germline V lookup: CDR1 MGHRA, CDR2 YSYEKL. This CDR3 is built from 14 residues. The CDR3 sequence is CASSPSMNTGELFF. The CDR3 coding sequence is TGCGCCAGCAGCCCATCAATGAACACCGGGGAGCTGTTTTTT.

The chain uses TRBV7-8 and TRBJ2-5; the match to TRBD1 covers 9 bases. Germline V gene lookup returns CDR1 SGHVS and CDR2 FQNEAQ. The CDR3 contains 16 residues. With V trimmed by 5 bases and J by 5 bases, 12 bases remained unmatched. The CDR3 spells CASSPATQGALETQYF. The DNA for the CDR3 is TGTGCCAGCAGCCCTGCCACACAGGGGGCCCTCGAGACCCAGTACTTC.

The V gene is TRBV9, the J gene TRBJ1-6; unclear D gene. Germline V lookup: CDR1 SGDLS, CDR2 YYNGEE. V was clipped by 3 bases and J by 5 bases, with 6 bases between them. The CDR3 loop spans 13 amino acids. CDR3: CASSGTDNSPLHF. The DNA for the CDR3 is TGTGCCAGCAGCGGGACGGATAATTCACCCCTCCACTTT.

V gene TRBV5-8 combines with J gene TRBJ2-7, with D maybe TRBD2 (5 bases). Deletions cut 7 bases from V and 2 bases from J, with 13 bases between. CDR3 length equals 13 residues. The germline CDR1 and CDR2 sequences are SGHTS and YDEGEE. CDR3 DNA sequence: TGTGCCAGCGGACTCCGGGCTGCCTACGAGCAGTACTTC. This translates into CASGLRAAYEQYF.

CDR3 sequence: CASSFTRDRIHNEQFF. CDR3 in DNA: TGTGCCAGCAGCTTTACCCGGGACAGAATACACAATGAGCAGTTCTTC. The rearrangement links TRBV7-9 to TRBJ2-1; TRBD1 matches at 7 bases. Looked up from germline, CDR1 is SEHNR and CDR2 is FQNEAQ (reference sequence). V gave up 3 bases and J gave up 5 bases; unmatched junction bases: 10. The CDR3 contains 16 residues.

This chain uses TRBV9 with TRBJ2-5; 8 bases map to TRBD2. The CDR3 covers 15 residues. CDR1 is SGDLS and CDR2 is YYNGEE in the germline V gene. Germline trimming cut 0 bases from V and 3 bases from J; bases unmatched to any gene: 4. CDR3 sequence (DNA): TGTGCCAGCAGCGTAGAAGGTAGCGGGGAAGAGACCCAGTACTTC. This codes for CASSVEGSGEETQYF.

This sequence joins TRBV18 and TRBJ2-2, with 10 positions matching TRBD2. The CDR3 runs 17 residues. V gave up 1 base and J gave up 7 bases; unmatched junction bases: 9. In germline, CDR1 is KGHSH, CDR2 LQKENI. The CDR3 nucleotides are TGTGCCAGCTCACCACGGTATCTAGCGGGGGCCGACGGGGAGCTGTTTTTT. Its translation: CASSPRYLAGADGELFF. Combining the CDR3 with reference TRBV18 and TRBJ2-2 gives the whole variable domain NAGVMQNPRHLVRRRGQEARLRCSPMKGHSHVYWYRQLPEEGLKFMVYLQKENIIDESGMPKERFSAEFPKEGPSILRIQQVVRGDSAAYFCASSPRYLAGADGELFFGEGSRLTVL.

This rearrangement joins TRBV6-1 to TRBJ1-1, with no clear D. Trimming shortened V by 4 bases and J by 4 bases, and 13 bases separated the two germline ends. Germline V CDR1 and CDR2: MNHNS, SASEGT. CDR3 size: 14 residues. The CDR3 loop reads CASSGLTEITEAFF. CDR3 bases: TGTGCCAGCAGTGGACTCACAGAGATCACTGAAGCTTTCTTT.

The genes are TRBV5-6 and TRBJ1-3, with TRBD1 matching 8 bases. CDR3 size: 15 residues. Germline V gives CDR1 SGHDT, CDR2 YYEEEE. V lost 3 bases, J lost 2 bases, and 4 bases stayed unmatched. The CDR3 DNA reads TGTGCCAGCAGCTCCACGACAGGGGCTGGAAACACCATATATTTT. Protein: CASSSTTGAGNTIYF. The whole variable domain, remainder taken from reference TRBV5-6 and TRBJ1-3, is DAGVTQSPTHLIKTRGQQVTLRCSPKSGHDTVSWYQQALGQGPQFIFQYYEEEERQRGNFPDRFSGHQFPNYSSELNVNALLLGDSALYLCASSSTTGAGNTIYFGEGSWLTVV.

This rearrangement joins TRBV7-2 to TRBJ2-3, with D possibly matching TRBD1 (6 bases). Germline assignment: CDR1 SGHTA and CDR2 FQGNSA. CDR3 length: 14 amino acids. Trimming shortened V by 4 bases and J by 1 base, and 9 bases separated the two germline ends. CDR3 bases: TGTGCCAGCAGCTGGGACATGGGCACAGATACGCAGTATTTT. Translating it yields CASSWDMGTDTQYF. The full variable domain, in which reference TRBV7-2 and TRBJ2-3 provide the parts outside the CDR3, is GAGVSQSPSNKVTEKGKDVELRCDPISGHTALYWYRQSLGQGLEFLIYFQGNSAPDKSGLPSDRFSAERTGGSVSTLTIQRTQQEDSAVYLCASSWDMGTDTQYFGPGTRLTVL.

To note about this clone: One end of the junction is discordant with germline, which a read error may explain. This chain uses TRBV5-5 with TRBJ2-6; D may correspond to TRBD1 or TRBD2 (5 bases each). This CDR3 is built from 16 residues. From germline, CDR1 is SGHKS and CDR2 YYEKEE (reference sequence). As DNA, the CDR3 is TGCGCCAGCAGCCAGGCTGGGGGCTCTGGGGCCAACGTCCTGACTTTC. Protein sequence: CASSQAGGSGANVLTF.

J is TRBJ2-5 and V is TRBV28; TRBD1 matches 9 bases. Per germline, CDR1 MDHEN and CDR2 SYDVKM. This CDR3 region has 14 residues. After removal of 6 bases from V and 4 bases from J, the junction contained 6 bases not matched to a gene. CDR3 loop: CASSRGTGRETQYF. CDR3 coding DNA: TGTGCCAGCAGCCGAGGGACAGGGAGAGAGACCCAGTACTTC.

This chain joins TRBV28 and TRBJ1-4, with TRBD1 as a possible D gene (5 bases). V was cut by 7 bases and J by 3 bases, with 15 bases left in between. The germline CDR1 and CDR2 sequences are MDHEN and SYDVKM. This CDR3 has 15 amino acids. Written as DNA, the CDR3 is TGTGCCAGCAACCCAGGGAGAACTTCTAATGAAAAACTGTTTTTT. This gives the protein CASNPGRTSNEKLFF.

The chain carries TRBV9 and TRBJ2-3, with D possibly TRBD2 on 6 matching bases. V was trimmed by 3 bases and J by 2 bases, leaving 13 bases between them. Per germline, CDR1 SGDLS and CDR2 YYNGEE. The CDR3 totals 15 residues. CDR3 amino acids: CASSAGGAPTDTQYF. The DNA of the CDR3 is TGTGCCAGCAGCGCTGGCGGGGCTCCCACAGATACGCAGTATTTT.

The chain combines TRBV11-3 with TRBJ2-1; TRBD2 matches 8 bases. V gave up 5 bases and J gave up 4 bases; unmatched junction bases: 10. The germline gives CDR1 SGHNT, CDR2 YENEEA. The CDR3 runs 16 residues. This chain's CDR3 is CASSPPSGYSYNEQFF. DNA for the CDR3: TGTGCCAGCAGCCCGCCTAGCGGGTACTCTTACAATGAGCAGTTCTTC.

The genes are TRBV4-3 and TRBJ2-1, with D unclear. The length of the CDR3 is 15 residues. Germline values: CDR1 LGHNA, CDR2 YSLEER. V shed 0 bases and J shed 1 base, with 7 bases lying between them. CDR3 bases: TGCGCCAGCAGCCAAGATGGTTTATCCTACAATGAGCAGTTCTTC. Residues: CASSQDGLSYNEQFF.

V usage is TRBV15 and J usage is TRBJ1-2; no clear D. The germline V gene encodes CDR1 LNHNV and CDR2 YYDKDF (reference sequence). Trimming removed 5 bases at V and 2 bases at J, with 15 bases between. CDR3 length: 15 amino acids. The chain's CDR3 is CATSGESGANYGYTF. In nucleotides, the CDR3 is TGTGCCACCAGCGGGGAAAGCGGAGCGAACTATGGCTACACCTTC.

J is TRBJ2-5 and V is TRBV11-2, with TRBD1 as a possible D gene (6 bases). Trimming left V 1 base short and J 5 bases short, with 17 bases between. CDR3 length equals 16 residues. Germline V gene sequence: CDR1 SGHAT, CDR2 FQNNGV. As DNA, the CDR3 is TGTGCCAGCAGCTTAGTATTCAGGGGCGGTTTCGAGACCCAGTACTTC. It is translated as CASSLVFRGGFETQYF.

The rearrangement joins TRBV5-6 to TRBJ2-1, with 9 nucleotides matching TRBD2. With 3 bases clipped from V and 4 bases from J, the junction kept 5 bases outside the gene matches. The CDR3 length is 15 residues. The germline CDR1 and CDR2 sequences are SGHDT and YYEEEE. CDR3 amino acids: CASSSGLASYNEQFF. The DNA for the CDR3 is TGTGCCAGCAGCTCTGGACTAGCGAGTTACAATGAGCAGTTCTTC.

This chain connects TRBV7-2 to TRBJ2-7; 9 bases match TRBD2. This CDR3 has 15 amino acids. Germline V gives CDR1 SGHTA, CDR2 FQGNSA. V trimming: 1 base; J trimming: 6 bases; junction bases outside the gene matches: 7. The CDR3 DNA reads TGTGCCAGCAGCTTAGTTCCTAGCGGGGTCTTCGAGCAGTACTTC. Translating gives CASSLVPSGVFEQYF.

This sequence joins TRBV10-2 and TRBJ1-1; 7 positions match TRBD1. Germline V lookup: CDR1 WSHSY, CDR2 SAAADI. The CDR3 extends over 15 amino acids. Trimming at V came to 6 bases and at J to 1 base, leaving 8 bases not matched to a gene. The CDR3, as DNA: TGCGCCAGCAGGGAGACAGGGTGGACGAACACTGAAGCTTTCTTT. Protein sequence: CASRETGWTNTEAFF.

V usage is TRBV9 and J usage is TRBJ2-5; possibly TRBD1 for D (6 bases). V lost 1 base, J lost 4 bases, and 17 bases lay in between. The CDR3 consists of 16 residues. CDR1 is SGDLS, CDR2 YYNGEE, per germline. The chain's CDR3 is CASSVHAGADGETQYF. In DNA form, the CDR3 reads TGTGCCAGCAGCGTACATGCAGGGGCGGATGGAGAGACCCAGTACTTC.

The gene calls are TRBV29-1 and TRBJ1-3; maybe TRBD1 (5 bases). The CDR3 loop spans 16 amino acids. Germline V CDR1 and CDR2: SQVTM, ANQGSEA. V lost 5 bases, J lost 0 bases, and 17 bases lay in between. The CDR3 nucleotides are TGCAGCGTTATGGGACCGGGACCGTTCTCTGGAAACACCATATATTTT. Protein sequence: CSVMGPGPFSGNTIYF.

This sequence joins TRBV27 and TRBJ1-5; tentative D call: TRBD1 (5 bases). CDR1 and CDR2 from the germline V gene are MNHEY and SMNVEV (reference sequence). The CDR3 loop spans 17 amino acids. Trimming took 7 bases from V and 6 from J, leaving 25 bases between them. DNA for the CDR3: TGTGCCAGCACCATCCCACGGGGCAGGTTCACAAGTCAGCCCCAGCATTTT. It is translated as CASTIPRGRFTSQPQHF.

In this sample, this clone turned up once. The chain employs TRBV19 and TRBJ1-5; 7 nucleotides align to TRBD1. The V gene's germline CDR1 is LNHDA and CDR2 SQIVND (reference sequence). CDR3 length: 14 residues. Losses at the gene ends were 5 bases for V and 2 bases for J; bases not matched to a gene: 3. CDR3 sequence: CASSLTGGNQPQHF. The CDR3 region has the DNA TGTGCCAGTAGTCTCACAGGGGGCAATCAGCCCCAGCATTTT. Supplemented by reference TRBV19 and TRBJ1-5, the full variable domain reads DGGITQSPKYLFRKEGQNVTLSCEQNLNHDAMYWYRQDPGQGLRLIYYSQIVNDFQKGDIAEGYSVSREKKESFPLTVTSAQKNPTAFYLCASSLTGGNQPQHFGDGTRLSIL.

The V call is TRBV9, the J call TRBJ2-7; 8 bases map to TRBD1. The CDR3 is 13 amino acids. Unmatched junction bases numbered 4, after V lost 4 bases and J lost 4 bases. Germline-derived CDR1 and CDR2 are SGDLS and YYNGEE. The chain's CDR3 is CASSPRTGYEQYF. The CDR3 DNA is TGTGCCAGCAGCCCCCGGACAGGGTACGAGCAGTACTTC. The variable domain in full, completed from reference TRBV9 and TRBJ2-7, reads DSGVTQTPKHLITATGQRVTLRCSPRSGDLSVYWYQQSLDQGLQFLIQYYNGEERAKGNILERFSAQQFPDLHSELNLSSLELGDSALYFCASSPRTGYEQYFGPGTRLTVT.

The chain uses TRBV25-1 and TRBJ2-3; TRBD2 agrees at 8 bases. This CDR3 has 16 amino acids. The V gene's germline CDR1 is MGHDK and CDR2 SYGVNS. V lost 3 bases and J lost 5; bases outside the gene matches: 10. The CDR3 sequence: CASSEKSGGPQDTQYF. For the CDR3, the DNA is TGTGCCAGCAGTGAGAAGTCGGGGGGGCCCCAAGATACGCAGTATTTT.

The V gene is TRBV28, the J gene TRBJ1-1, with TRBD1 as a possible D gene (5 bases). Germline lookup yields CDR1 MDHEN and CDR2 SYDVKM. The CDR3 has 11 residues. V gave up 10 bases and J gave up 11 bases, with 17 bases separating them. DNA for the CDR3: TGTGCCACCAGGTCTGGAGGGGCCGCTTTCTTT. Residues: CATRSGGAAFF.

This chain joins TRBV7-8 and TRBJ2-5; 9 bases are shared with TRBD1. The DNA end favors TRBJ2-7, so the J call may be wrong. Germline loops: CDR1 SGHVS, CDR2 FQNEAQ. This CDR3 has 16 residues. The CDR3 nucleotides are TGTGCCAGCAGCCCTCCCGACAGGGGGGTATCAGGCGAGCAGTACTTC. Translation: CASSPPDRGVSGEQYF.